These 11 T cell receptor beta chains were sequenced from one sample in a study of T cell responses to AZD1222 COVID-19 vaccine (dated by TCRdb to about 2021). Libraries were built with the immunoSEQ multiplex PCR assay. Held by TCRdb, this immuneACCESS table contains in-frame sequences only and omits some clones. Under half of the omission traces to an unresolved V gene where checked; the cause of the rest is unknown. This sample lists roughly 150,000 clones; 70% to 90% were detected once. Jointly, the top ten make up around 8.6% of the sample. This specimen's time point label, per the study, means: baseline before first vaccination. The starting material was peripheral blood, obtained on day 0 of AZD1222 vaccination. All receptors derive from an adult in good health.

This rearrangement joins TRBV30 to TRBJ2-6; D possibly corresponds to TRBD1 (6 bases). The CDR3 is 20 amino acids. Per the germline V gene, CDR1 is GTSNPN and CDR2 is SVGIG (reference sequence). V dropped 3 bases and J dropped 0 bases, with 24 bases sitting between them. DNA for the CDR3: TGTGCCTGGAGGCGCGGCTTAGTCGCCAGGGGAAGCTCTGGGGCCAACGTCCTGACTTTC. Translation: CAWRRGLVARGSSGANVLTF. Looking up the rest from reference TRBV30 and TRBJ2-6 gives the full variable domain: SQTIHQWPATLVQPVGSPLSLECTVEGTSNPNLYWYRQAAGRGLQLLFYSVGIGQISSEVPQNLSASRPQDRQFILSSKKLLLSDSGFYLCAWRRGLVARGSSGANVLTFGAGSRLTVL.

The V call is TRBV28, the J call TRBJ1-1, with D perhaps TRBD1 (6 bases). CDR3 length equals 13 residues. Trimming pared 6 bases from V and 6 bases from J, leaving 14 bases between. Germline loops: CDR1 MDHEN, CDR2 SYDVKM. The CDR3 is CASSSQQGSEAFF. CDR3 nucleotide sequence: TGTGCCAGCAGCTCGCAACAGGGTTCTGAAGCTTTCTTT.

The J gene is TRBJ1-2, the V gene TRBV5-1; 7 positions match TRBD1. J was trimmed by 8 bases and V by 4 bases; bases with no gene match: 11. Germline-derived CDR1 and CDR2 are SGHRS and YFSETQ. CDR3 length equals 14 residues. The CDR3, as DNA: TGCGCCAGCAGCGAACGGGACAGTTATCGGGGCTACACCTTC. This encodes CASSERDSYRGYTF. The whole variable domain, remainder taken from reference TRBV5-1 and TRBJ1-2, is KAGVTQTPRYLIKTRGQQVTLSCSPISGHRSVSWYQQTPGQGLQFLFEYFSETQRNKGNFPGRFSGRQFSNSRSEMNVSTLELGDSALYLCASSERDSYRGYTFGSGTRLTVV.

The V and J genes are TRBV5-6 and TRBJ2-1, with D perhaps being TRBD1 or TRBD2 (6 bases each). With 3 bases removed from V and 5 bases from J, the gap between germline ends came to 12 bases. Per the germline V gene, CDR1 is SGHDT and CDR2 is YYEEEE. This CDR3 contains 14 residues. CDR3 nucleotides: TGTGCCAGCAGCTGGGGGGCGGGACACAATGAGCAGTTCTTC. Its protein is CASSWGAGHNEQFF.

The genes are TRBV18 and TRBJ1-1; weak D call: TRBD1 (6 bases). The CDR3 consists of 14 residues. V was clipped by 5 bases and J by 1 base, with 11 bases between them. Germline CDR1 KGHSH, CDR2 LQKENI. CDR3 loop: CASSSKTGNTEAFF. Here the CDR3 DNA reads TGTGCCAGCTCATCCAAGACAGGGAACACTGAAGCTTTCTTT.

V and J are TRBV3-1 (or the pseudogene TRBV3-2) and TRBJ1-6; D gene uncertain. The CDR3 spans 13 residues. Trimming stripped 3 bases from V and 6 bases from J, with 6 bases between. Germline CDR1 LGHDT, CDR2 YNNKEL (reference sequence). The CDR3 DNA is TGTGCCAGCAGCCAGGGTCGTAATTCACCCCTCCACTTT. It is translated as CASSQGRNSPLHF.

This clone was picked up one time. The chain recombines TRBV10-2 with TRBJ2-7; 7 bases map to TRBD1. V lost 0 bases to trimming and J lost 2 bases; unmatched junction nucleotides: 7. Germline V gene data show CDR1 as WSHSY and CDR2 as SAAADI. The CDR3 runs 16 residues. In DNA, the CDR3 is TGCGCCAGCAGTGAGTCGACGAGACAGGGAACCTACGAGCAGTACTTC. It yields the protein CASSESTRQGTYEQYF.

V usage is TRBV3-1 (or the pseudogene TRBV3-2) and J usage is TRBJ2-5, with unresolved D. Trimming removed 1 base from V and 5 bases from J, with 2 bases in between. The germline V gene has CDR1 LGHDT and CDR2 YNNKEL (reference sequence). The CDR3 sequence is 11 residues long. Here the CDR3 reads CASSQVETQYF. For the CDR3, the DNA is TGTGCCAGCAGCCAAGTCGAGACCCAGTACTTC.

The chain is built from TRBV28 and TRBJ1-1, with D perhaps matching TRBD1 (6 bases). The CDR3 has 13 residues. Germline V CDR1 and CDR2: MDHEN, SYDVKM. Trimming left V 10 bases short and J 1 base short, with 13 bases between. CDR3 DNA: TGTGCCACCGTGGACAGCCCGAACACTGAAGCTTTCTTT. Its translation: CATVDSPNTEAFF.

The V gene is TRBV28, the J gene TRBJ2-5, with D possibly matching TRBD1 (6 bases). The CDR3 loop spans 14 amino acids. With 5 bases removed from V and 3 bases from J, the gap between germline ends came to 13 bases. Germline V gene data show CDR1 as MDHEN and CDR2 as SYDVKM. The CDR3 protein is CASSKVAGEETQYF. The CDR3 DNA follows: TGTGCCAGCAGTAAAGTGGCAGGGGAAGAGACCCAGTACTTC.

The chain links TRBV29-1 to TRBJ1-2, with D perhaps TRBD1 (5 bases). The CDR3 totals 12 residues. CDR1 and CDR2 (germline): SQVTM, ANQGSEA. The V end lost 3 bases, the J end lost 5 bases, and 10 bases lay between the germline ends. CDR3: CSVDSQGYGYTF. In DNA form, the CDR3 reads TGCAGCGTTGATAGTCAGGGTTATGGCTACACCTTC.